Below, 25 T cell receptor beta chains from the same sample are listed, as sequenced in a study of blood T cell repertoires in COVID-19 (dated by TCRdb to the early 2020s). Library preparation employed the immunoSEQ multiplex PCR assay. TCRdb obtained this table from immuneACCESS and retained in-frame rearrangements with V and J assigned. These tables miss some clones; where compared with another copy, unresolved V genes account for less than half of the shortfall, and the remainder is unexplained. The sample table contains 50,000 to 75,000 clones; only one count was recorded for roughly 91% of them. Of the sample, about 9% falls within the top ten clones. The specimen was peripheral blood. The receptors stem from a human donor in a cohort sampled during active COVID-19.

The J gene is TRBJ1-1, the V gene TRBV6-4; weak D call: TRBD1 (5 bases). The germline CDR1 and CDR2 sequences are MRHNA and SNTAGT. V lost 8 bases to trimming and J lost 0 bases, with 10 bases between them. The CDR3 is 13 amino acids. CDR3 DNA sequence: TGTGCCAGCCGACAGAGCTTGAACACTGAAGCTTTCTTT. Amino acid sequence: CASRQSLNTEAFF.

The genes are TRBV28 and TRBJ2-7, with 8 bases aligning to TRBD1. Germline CDR1 reads MDHEN; CDR2 reads SYDVKM. Germline trimming cut 7 bases from V and 5 bases from J; bases unmatched to any gene: 13. CDR3 length: 15 amino acids. CDR3 bases: TGTGCCAGCAATAGACCGAGACAGGGGCTCCACGAGCAGTACTTC. Amino acid sequence: CASNRPRQGLHEQYF.

CDR3 DNA sequence: TGTGCCAGCACCGGGACTAGCCACAATGAGCAGTTCTTC. It translates to CASTGTSHNEQFF. The J gene is TRBJ2-1, the V gene TRBV11-1; 9 bases map to TRBD2. From germline, CDR1 is SGHAT and CDR2 FQDESV (reference sequence). The CDR3 runs 13 residues. J was trimmed by 5 bases and V by 7 bases; bases with no gene match: 3.

The V gene is TRBV6-5, the J gene TRBJ2-2; 7 bases line up with TRBD2. The length of the CDR3 is 13 residues. V was pared by 7 bases and J by 6 bases, with 5 bases of the junction left unmatched. Germline values: CDR1 MNHEY, CDR2 SVGAGI. The CDR3 spells CASTGLGPGELFF. In DNA form, the CDR3 reads TGTGCCAGCACCGGACTAGGGCCCGGGGAGCTGTTTTTT.

CDR3 in DNA: TGTGCCAGCAGCCAAGTTGGGCCAGGGGACGGTGGCTACACCTTC. Translating it yields CASSQVGPGDGGYTF. The genes are TRBV3-1 (or the pseudogene TRBV3-2) and TRBJ1-2, with a weak D call TRBD1 (6 bases). The CDR3 runs to 15 residues. The germline gives CDR1 LGHDT, CDR2 YNNKEL (reference sequence). The germline V and J ends were trimmed by 1 base and 7 bases, with 16 bases remaining between them.

J is TRBJ1-4 and V is TRBV6-1, with 7 bases lining up with TRBD1. Unmatched junction bases numbered 15, after V lost 2 bases and J lost 6 bases. The length of the CDR3 is 18 residues. Germline CDR1 and CDR2: MNHNS and SASEGT. The CDR3 region is CASSEQGVIWSSYEKLFF. In nucleotides, the CDR3 is TGTGCCAGCAGTGAACAGGGGGTGATATGGTCCTCGTATGAAAAACTGTTTTTT.

The genes are TRBV5-4 and TRBJ2-3, with D perhaps matching TRBD2 (5 bases). The CDR3 spans 14 residues. From germline, CDR1 is SGHNT and CDR2 YYREEE (reference sequence). V lost 1 base and J lost 5, with 11 bases in between. For the CDR3, the DNA is TGTGCCAGCAGCTTGTTACGGGGTGGAGATACGCAGTATTTT. Protein sequence: CASSLLRGGDTQYF.

This clone appeared a few times. The chain has TRBV3-1 (or the pseudogene TRBV3-2) and TRBJ2-5; 8 nucleotides match TRBD2. V was clipped by 4 bases and J by 5 bases; unmatched bases: 6. The V gene's germline CDR1 is LGHDT and CDR2 YNNKEL (reference sequence). The CDR3 has 14 amino acids. This CDR3 is CASSPGRVGETQYF. In DNA form, the CDR3 reads TGTGCCAGCAGCCCCGGGAGGGTGGGTGAGACCCAGTACTTC.

The V and J genes are TRBV5-8 and TRBJ1-4; 9 bases align to TRBD1. CDR1 and CDR2 (germline): SGHTS, YDEGEE. This CDR3 contains 17 residues. Losses at the gene ends were 4 bases for V and 8 bases for J; bases not matched to a gene: 15. CDR3 DNA sequence: TGTGCCAGCAGCCCTAGGACAGGGGCACACGTCAGCGAAAAACTGTTTTTT. Translating gives CASSPRTGAHVSEKLFF.

This rearrangement joins TRBV7-8 to TRBJ1-5, with TRBD1 identical over 8 bases. Germline-derived CDR1 and CDR2 are SGHVS and FQNEAQ. The CDR3 covers 13 residues. With V trimmed by 5 bases and J by 6 bases, 3 bases remained unmatched. This CDR3 is CASSHDRGQPQHF. The CDR3 coding sequence is TGTGCCAGCAGCCACGACAGGGGTCAGCCCCAGCATTTT.

The chain couples TRBV4-1 to TRBJ1-5; possibly TRBD1 for D (5 bases). V was shortened by 7 bases and J by 1 base, with 17 bases between the two germline ends. The length of the CDR3 is 16 residues. CDR1 is MGHRA, CDR2 YSYEKL, per germline. The DNA for the CDR3 is TGCGCCAGCATCCCGGGGGGGACGACCAGCAATCAGCCCCAGCATTTT. It specifies CASIPGGTTSNQPQHF.

The rearrangement links TRBV6-2 or TRBV6-3 to TRBJ2-3; 10 bases align to TRBD2. This CDR3 comprises 17 residues. Germline V gene data show CDR1 as MNHEY and CDR2 as SVGEGT. The V gene end was trimmed by 5 bases and the J gene end by 4 bases; junction bases not matched to a gene: 12. The CDR3 spells CASSPRPGLARADTQYF. The CDR3 DNA reads TGTGCCAGCAGTCCCCGTCCGGGACTAGCGAGGGCAGATACGCAGTATTTT.

The chain couples TRBV7-3 to TRBJ2-3; TRBD2 aligns across 8 bases. The ends lost 2 bases at V and 6 bases at J; junction bases unmatched: 1. CDR1 and CDR2 (germline): SGHTA, FQGTGA. CDR3 size: 13 residues. CDR3 sequence: CASSLRLADTQYF. For the CDR3, the DNA is TGTGCCAGCAGCTTACGACTAGCGGATACGCAGTATTTT.

The rearrangement links TRBV5-1 to TRBJ2-7, with a weak D call TRBD1 (5 bases). Trimming pared 0 bases from V and 5 bases from J, leaving 9 bases between. The CDR3 sequence is 13 residues long. From germline, CDR1 is SGHRS and CDR2 YFSETQ. In DNA, the CDR3 is TGCGCCAGCAGCTTGGGGCAGGGCCACGAGCAGTACTTC. Its translation: CASSLGQGHEQYF.

In the case of this clone: Other DNA sequences of this sample code for an identical CDR3. The rearrangement uses TRBV7-3 and TRBJ1-1; a possible D gene is TRBD1 (6 bases). The V end was cut by 4 bases, the J end by 2 bases, with 8 bases between. There are 13 residues in the CDR3. In germline, CDR1 is SGHTA, CDR2 FQGTGA. CDR3 region: CASSSQGNTEAFF. In DNA, the CDR3 is TGTGCCAGCAGCTCACAGGGCAACACTGAAGCTTTCTTT.

V gene TRBV4-1 combines with J gene TRBJ2-2; no firm D call. The ends were cut back, 0 bases at V and 4 bases at J, with 18 bases in the middle. This CDR3 spans 18 amino acids. CDR1 and CDR2 from the germline V gene are MGHRA and YSYEKL. The CDR3 nucleotides are TGCGCCAGCAGCCAAGATGAGTCAAGGCCCCTAGGCACCGGGGAGCTGTTTTTT. Protein: CASSQDESRPLGTGELFF.

The V gene is TRBV30, the J gene TRBJ1-6; D possibly corresponds to TRBD1 (6 bases). CDR3 length: 15 residues. V was cut by 3 bases and J by 6 bases, with 15 bases left in between. Per germline, CDR1 GTSNPN and CDR2 SVGIG (reference sequence). The CDR3 here is CAWSPLRGANSPLHF. CDR3 sequence (DNA): TGTGCCTGGAGCCCCCTCAGGGGAGCTAATTCACCCCTCCACTTT.

The rearrangement joins TRBV12-5 to TRBJ2-3; TRBD1 is a possible D gene (5 bases). The CDR3 consists of 14 residues. Germline CDR1 and CDR2: LGHNT and FRNRAP. Trimming left V 2 bases short and J 8 bases short, with 14 bases between. CDR3 sequence (DNA): TGTGCTAGTGGTTTGAGGCGGACCCAGGGTACGCAGTATTTT. It yields the protein CASGLRRTQGTQYF.

The chain combines TRBV2 with TRBJ2-5; possibly TRBD1 for D (5 bases). The CDR3 sequence is 14 residues long. V shed 0 bases and J shed 5 bases, with 10 bases lying between them. Looked up from germline, CDR1 is SNHLY and CDR2 is FYNNEI. CDR3 residues: CASSEALPGETQYF. As DNA, the CDR3 is TGTGCCAGCAGTGAAGCGCTTCCAGGGGAGACCCAGTACTTC.

The rearrangement uses TRBV7-2 and TRBJ2-4; 7 nucleotides align to TRBD1. Germline-derived CDR1 and CDR2 are SGHTA and FQGNSA. The V gene end was trimmed by 5 bases and the J gene end by 0 bases; junction bases not matched to a gene: 7. CDR3 length: 16 residues. The CDR3: CASSREGAQAKNIQYF. The CDR3 coding sequence is TGTGCCAGCAGCAGAGAGGGGGCTCAAGCCAAAAACATTCAGTACTTC.

In its sample, this clone was seen once. The genes are TRBV29-1 and TRBJ1-5; D ambiguous. The germline V gene has CDR1 SQVTM and CDR2 ANQGSEA. V was shortened by 4 bases and J by 3 bases, with 10 bases between the two germline ends. The length of the CDR3 is 13 residues. The CDR3 here is CSVVEQANQPQHF. The CDR3 bases are TGCAGCGTTGTAGAGCAGGCCAATCAGCCCCAGCATTTT.

This clone was seen a single time. The chain is built from TRBV7-9 and TRBJ2-3; weak D call: TRBD1 (5 bases). Germline V gene data show CDR1 as SEHNR and CDR2 as FQNEAQ (reference sequence). This CDR3 comprises 15 residues. V lost 7 bases to trimming and J lost 8 bases, with 22 bases between them. The CDR3: CASTAYEGALGTQYF. As DNA, the CDR3 is TGTGCCAGCACCGCTTACGAAGGGGCTTTGGGTACGCAGTATTTT.

This clone was seen only once. The chain combines TRBV25-1 with TRBJ2-2, with D perhaps matching TRBD1 (6 bases). This CDR3 has 16 residues. Germline lookup yields CDR1 MGHDK and CDR2 SYGVNS. V gave up 2 bases and J gave up 4 bases, with 14 bases separating them. DNA of the CDR3: TGTGCCAGCAGTGAAGTACAGGGCTCTAGCACCGGGGAGCTGTTTTTT. Translated: CASSEVQGSSTGELFF.

The chain is built from TRBV7-8 and TRBJ1-5; a weak D match, TRBD1 (5 bases). This CDR3 has 16 amino acids. Germline CDR1 SGHVS, CDR2 FQNEAQ. Between the trimmed V and J ends, which lost 5 bases and 1 base, there was a span of 15 bases. The CDR3 loop reads CASSRAVGGSNQPQHF. The CDR3, as DNA: TGTGCCAGCAGCCGAGCCGTGGGGGGAAGCAATCAGCCCCAGCATTTT.

This chain uses TRBV5-1 with TRBJ1-4, with 9 bases fitting TRBD1. Germline assignment: CDR1 SGHRS and CDR2 YFSETQ. The CDR3 loop spans 17 amino acids. The V segment lost 0 bases and the J segment 5 bases; nucleotides outside the gene matches: 8. The CDR3 protein is CASSLGVDRGRNEKLFF. As DNA, the CDR3 is TGCGCCAGCAGCTTGGGGGTGGACAGGGGAAGGAATGAAAAACTGTTTTTT. Combining the CDR3 with reference TRBV5-1 and TRBJ1-4 gives the whole variable domain KAGVTQTPRYLIKTRGQQVTLSCSPISGHRSVSWYQQTPGQGLQFLFEYFSETQRNKGNFPGRFSGRQFSNSRSEMNVSTLELGDSALYLCASSLGVDRGRNEKLFFGSGTQLSVL.